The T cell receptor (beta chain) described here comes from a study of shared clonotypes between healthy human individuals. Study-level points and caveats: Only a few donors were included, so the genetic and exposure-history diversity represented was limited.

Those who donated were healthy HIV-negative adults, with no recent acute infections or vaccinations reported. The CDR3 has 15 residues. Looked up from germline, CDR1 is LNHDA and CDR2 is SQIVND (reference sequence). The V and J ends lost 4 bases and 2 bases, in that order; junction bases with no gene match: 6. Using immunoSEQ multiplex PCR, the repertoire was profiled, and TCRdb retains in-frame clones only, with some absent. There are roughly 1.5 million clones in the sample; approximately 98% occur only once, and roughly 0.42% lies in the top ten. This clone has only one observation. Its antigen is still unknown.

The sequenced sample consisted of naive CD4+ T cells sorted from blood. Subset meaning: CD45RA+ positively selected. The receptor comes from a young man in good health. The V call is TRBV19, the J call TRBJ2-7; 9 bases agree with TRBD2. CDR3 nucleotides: TGTGCCAGTAGTAGACATAGCGGGAGCGCCTACGAGCAGTACTTC. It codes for CASSRHSGSAYEQYF.